This entry lists 28 T cell receptor beta chains sequenced from one sample in a study of CD8+ T cells in alopecia areata. RNA was extracted and reverse transcribed into cDNA as the sequencing template. The method was immunoSEQ multiplex PCR; TCRdb's version includes in-frame clones alone and lacks a portion of them. The data contain roughly 150,000 clones, nearly 55% of them seen just once; the ten biggest clones take up about 16%. Described treatment: oral pan-JAK inhibitor, 5-10 mg twice daily. Sequenced here: CD8+ T cells sorted from blood, sampled at week 4, from a patient treated with tofacitinib. These TCRs come from a human donor with alopecia areata.

The gene calls are TRBV7-9 and TRBJ2-1, with a tentative D call TRBD1 (5 bases). Trimming left V 1 base short and J 13 bases short, with 11 bases between. CDR3 length equals 12 residues. Germline CDR1 reads SEHNR; CDR2 reads FQNEAQ (reference sequence). In nucleotides, the CDR3 is TGTGCCAGCAGCTTAGAACCAGGGTTCCAGTTCTTC. Translating gives CASSLEPGFQFF.

V is TRBV7-2 and J is TRBJ2-5, with D unresolved. Germline V CDR1 and CDR2: SGHTA, FQGNSA. The CDR3 is 14 amino acids. With 5 bases removed from V and 4 bases from J, the gap between germline ends came to 14 bases. CDR3 protein: CASSPLWLGETQYF. The CDR3 nucleotides read TGTGCCAGCAGCCCCCTTTGGCTAGGAGAGACCCAGTACTTC. The whole variable domain, filled in from reference TRBV7-2 and TRBJ2-5, reads GAGVSQSPSNKVTEKGKDVELRCDPISGHTALYWYRQSLGQGLEFLIYFQGNSAPDKSGLPSDRFSAERTGGSVSTLTIQRTQQEDSAVYLCASSPLWLGETQYFGPGTRLLVL.

The chain uses TRBV7-9 and TRBJ2-1; the D gene is possibly TRBD2 (5 bases). Trimming left V 0 bases short and J 10 bases short, with 10 bases between. This CDR3 spans 13 amino acids. CDR1 SEHNR and CDR2 FQNEAQ come from the germline V gene (reference sequence). CDR3 nucleotides: TGTGCCAGCAGCTTAGCTTCGAGGGAAGAGCAGTTCTTC. Translating gives CASSLASREEQFF. The entire variable domain, with the rest obtained from reference TRBV7-9 and TRBJ2-1, is as follows: DTGVSQNPRHKITKRGQNVTFRCDPISEHNRLYWYRQTLGQGPEFLTYFQNEAQLEKSRLLSDRFSAERPKGSFSTLEIQRTEQGDSAMYLCASSLASREEQFFGPGTRLTVL.

The chain recombines TRBV4-3 with TRBJ1-1; D uncertain. This CDR3 is built from 14 residues. The V gene's germline CDR1 is LGHNA and CDR2 YSLEER. Trimming took off 0 bases at V and 1 base at J, with 6 bases between the two ends. CDR3 sequence: CASSQDHRNTEAFF. CDR3 DNA sequence: TGCGCCAGCAGCCAAGATCATAGGAACACTGAAGCTTTCTTT.

The chain combines TRBV4-1 with TRBJ2-7, with 9 bases lining up with TRBD1. J gave up 2 bases and V 4 bases, and 9 bases lay outside the gene matches. CDR3 length: 16 residues. Germline CDR1 is MGHRA and CDR2 is YSYEKL. CDR3 sequence: CASSRSPGTGTYEQYF. The CDR3 DNA sequence: TGCGCCAGCAGCCGATCCCCCGGGACAGGGACCTACGAGCAGTACTTC.

The chain couples TRBV5-6 to TRBJ1-2; 7 bases are shared with TRBD1. Germline assignment: CDR1 SGHDT and CDR2 YYEEEE. With V trimmed by 4 bases and J by 1 base, 4 bases remained unmatched. The CDR3 contains 14 residues. The CDR3 region has the DNA TGTGCCAGCAGCACGGGACAGAATAACTATGGCTACACCTTC. Translated, it gives CASSTGQNNYGYTF.

The chain has TRBV11-2 and TRBJ2-7, with no clear D. This CDR3 spans 12 amino acids. The V gene's germline CDR1 is SGHAT and CDR2 FQNNGV. With 0 bases removed from V and 6 bases from J, the gap between germline ends came to 6 bases. This chain's CDR3 is CASSLDQFEQYF. The CDR3, as DNA: TGTGCCAGCAGCTTAGATCAGTTCGAGCAGTACTTC.

This clone was picked up a small number of times. The junction and the germline gene differ at one end; a read error may be behind it. The chain employs TRBV30 and TRBJ2-7; D perhaps matches TRBD1 (6 bases). CDR1 is GTSNPN and CDR2 is SVGIG in the germline V gene (reference sequence). CDR3 length: 13 amino acids. CDR3 amino acids: CAWTRTASYGQYF. The CDR3 DNA sequence: TGTGCCTGGACTCGGACAGCATCCTACGGGCAGTACTTC.

V gene TRBV29-1 combines with J gene TRBJ2-7; a weak D match, TRBD2 (6 bases). V dropped 6 bases and J dropped 6 bases, with 18 bases sitting between them. CDR1 SQVTM and CDR2 ANQGSEA come from the germline V gene. The CDR3 totals 13 residues. The CDR3 DNA sequence: TGCAGCGTGGTCACGGGACTCCATGTCGAGCAGTACTTC. Protein: CSVVTGLHVEQYF.

This clone was recorded a few times. This chain joins TRBV19 and TRBJ2-5, with D perhaps matching TRBD2 (6 bases). Trimming pared 3 bases from V and 0 bases from J, leaving 11 bases between. Germline V CDR1 and CDR2: LNHDA, SQIVND (reference sequence). The CDR3 has 15 amino acids. CDR3 DNA: TGTGCCAGTAGTATGGACGGGGACTACCAAGAGACCCAGTACTTC. It translates to CASSMDGDYQETQYF.

The chain links TRBV5-6 to TRBJ2-7; D unresolved. Trimming took 1 base from V and 2 from J, leaving 16 bases between them. Germline values: CDR1 SGHDT, CDR2 YYEEEE. The CDR3 runs 16 residues. The CDR3 bases are TGTGCCAGCAGCTTGAAACCGAATCGGAGAGCCTACGAGCAGTACTTC. Protein product: CASSLKPNRRAYEQYF.

CDR3 loop: CAWMVQVNTEAFF. CDR3 in DNA: TGTGCCTGGATGGTGCAGGTGAACACTGAAGCTTTCTTT. The chain couples TRBV30 to TRBJ1-1; unclear D gene. CDR1 is GTSNPN, CDR2 SVGIG, per germline (reference sequence). The CDR3 covers 13 residues. V shed 4 bases and J shed 0 bases, with 9 bases lying between them.

This clone was picked up a small number of times. The chain couples TRBV29-1 to TRBJ1-6; D call uncertain. Trimming stripped 4 bases from V and 14 bases from J, with 12 bases between. The CDR3 sequence is 11 residues long. Germline CDR1 reads SQVTM; CDR2 reads ANQGSEA. The CDR3 reads CSVVLLGSLHF. For the CDR3, the DNA is TGCAGCGTTGTCCTTCTAGGGTCCCTCCACTTT.

A few counts support this clone. The V gene is TRBV6-5, the J gene TRBJ2-5; D gene ambiguous. The CDR3 has 11 residues. Germline V lookup: CDR1 MNHEY, CDR2 SVGAGI. V lost 10 bases and J lost 5, with 11 bases in between. The DNA of the CDR3 is TGTGCCACTGCAAGGTGGGAGACCCAGTACTTC. It specifies CATARWETQYF.

The rearrangement joins TRBV30 to TRBJ2-7; tentative D call: TRBD1 (6 bases). Trimming left V 0 bases short and J 2 bases short, with 11 bases between. Germline lookup yields CDR1 GTSNPN and CDR2 SVGIG (reference sequence). The CDR3 runs to 14 residues. The CDR3 sequence is CAWSVGGSAYEQYF. CDR3 DNA sequence: TGTGCCTGGAGTGTAGGGGGTTCCGCCTACGAGCAGTACTTC.

The chain is built from TRBV10-3 and TRBJ2-5, with D perhaps TRBD2 (6 bases). Trimming took 4 bases from V and 3 from J, leaving 15 bases between them. Germline V CDR1 and CDR2: ENHRY, SYGVKD. This CDR3 has 15 amino acids. In nucleotides, the CDR3 is TGTGCCATCAGTGGCGGGGCCCACGATGAAGAGACCCAGTACTTC. It specifies CAISGGAHDEETQYF.

A few counts support this clone. The chain combines TRBV5-1 with TRBJ2-5; weak D call: TRBD2 (5 bases). The CDR3 extends over 15 amino acids. V lost 4 bases, J lost 2 bases, and 15 bases lay in between. CDR1 SGHRS and CDR2 YFSETQ come from the germline V gene. The CDR3 here is CASSPGGGSQETQYF. The CDR3 DNA follows: TGCGCCAGCAGCCCAGGAGGCGGATCTCAAGAGACCCAGTACTTC.

The chain carries TRBV10-3 and TRBJ1-2; 10 bases map to TRBD1. V shed 11 bases, J shed 8 bases, and the junction held 17 bases outside the gene matches. Per the germline V gene, CDR1 is ENHRY and CDR2 is SYGVKD. The CDR3 contains 15 residues. CDR3 protein: CALYSGQGIEGGYTF. CDR3 in DNA: TGTGCCCTTTACTCGGGACAGGGGATTGAGGGCGGCTACACCTTC.

This sequence joins TRBV5-6 and TRBJ2-7, with D perhaps assigned TRBD1 or TRBD2 (6 bases each). The CDR3 extends over 15 amino acids. V was trimmed by 0 bases and J by 3 bases, leaving 13 bases between them. Germline V gene data show CDR1 as SGHDT and CDR2 as YYEEEE. The CDR3 nucleotides are TGTGCCAGCAGCTTGGGACGTCGGGGGCGCTACGAGCAGTACTTC. This encodes CASSLGRRGRYEQYF.

This rearrangement joins TRBV25-1 to TRBJ2-7, with 7 bases fitting TRBD2. With 4 bases clipped from V and 3 bases from J, the junction kept 6 bases outside the gene matches. This CDR3 comprises 14 residues. Germline values: CDR1 MGHDK, CDR2 SYGVNS. CDR3 in amino acids: CASSAFRGDYEQYF. CDR3 coding DNA: TGTGCCAGCAGTGCCTTCCGGGGGGACTACGAGCAGTACTTC.

The chain couples TRBV27 to TRBJ2-7; D is perhaps TRBD1 (5 bases). The ends were cut back, 10 bases at V and 0 bases at J, with 13 bases in the middle. The CDR3 covers 13 residues. The germline gives CDR1 MNHEY, CDR2 SMNVEV (reference sequence). CDR3 sequence reads: CATGHPSSYEQYF. The CDR3 DNA reads TGTGCCACAGGACACCCGAGCTCCTACGAGCAGTACTTC.

This clone was observed a handful of times. This chain links TRBV30 with TRBJ2-1; 11 bases fit TRBD2. V gave up 4 bases and J gave up 9 bases; unmatched junction bases: 8. The CDR3 has 14 amino acids. CDR1 and CDR2 (germline): GTSNPN, SVGIG (reference sequence). As DNA, the CDR3 is TGTGCCTGGACCATAGCGGGGGGGCTCGGTGAGCAGTTCTTC. This sequence encodes CAWTIAGGLGEQFF.

The rearrangement joins TRBV9 to TRBJ2-5, with 13 bases lining up with TRBD2. CDR3 length: 17 amino acids. The germline V gene has CDR1 SGDLS and CDR2 YYNGEE. Trimming took 2 bases from V and 1 from J; bases not matched to a gene: 5. CDR3 protein: CASSVSGTSGVQETQYF. CDR3 coding DNA: TGTGCCAGCAGCGTCTCCGGGACTAGCGGGGTCCAAGAGACCCAGTACTTC.

The chain uses TRBV6-5 and TRBJ2-7, with D hard to call. The CDR3 is 14 amino acids. CDR1 and CDR2 from the germline V gene are MNHEY and SVGAGI. With 2 bases removed from V and 4 bases from J, the gap between germline ends came to 12 bases. CDR3 DNA sequence: TGTGCCAGCAGTTACAGGCAAAAGGCTTACGAGCAGTACTTC. Protein: CASSYRQKAYEQYF.

The V and J genes are TRBV2 and TRBJ1-1, with unresolved D. The CDR3 length is 13 residues. V was pared by 7 bases and J by 0 bases, with 9 bases between. From germline, CDR1 is SNHLY and CDR2 FYNNEI. CDR3 region: CASNGPMNTEAFF. Here the CDR3 DNA reads TGTGCCAGCAACGGACCGATGAACACTGAAGCTTTCTTT.

V usage is TRBV13 and J usage is TRBJ2-7; TRBD2 is a possible D gene (5 bases). Per germline, CDR1 PRHDT and CDR2 FYEKMQ (reference sequence). V lost 2 bases, J lost 3 bases, and 11 bases lay in between. CDR3 length equals 14 residues. This CDR3 reads CASSLPDEGYEQYF. The CDR3 DNA is TGTGCCAGCAGCTTACCGGACGAGGGCTACGAGCAGTACTTC.

Only a few counts were recorded for this clone. The rearrangement joins TRBV25-1 to TRBJ1-1; no reliable D call. The CDR3 totals 16 residues. V was shortened by 1 base and J by 3 bases, with 15 bases between the two germline ends. Germline lookup yields CDR1 MGHDK and CDR2 SYGVNS. In DNA, the CDR3 is TGTGCCAGCAGTGAATTGAACCTGGGAGTTGACACTGAAGCTTTCTTT. Encoded protein: CASSELNLGVDTEAFF.

This clone is a singleton in its sample. The chain has TRBV13 and TRBJ1-5; a possible D gene is TRBD1 (6 bases). V gave up 5 bases and J gave up 0 bases, with 11 bases separating them. Per germline, CDR1 PRHDT and CDR2 FYEKMQ (reference sequence). The CDR3 totals 15 residues. CDR3 amino acids: CASSLGQNSNQPQHF. The CDR3 DNA follows: TGTGCCAGCAGCCTGGGACAAAATAGCAATCAGCCCCAGCATTTT.